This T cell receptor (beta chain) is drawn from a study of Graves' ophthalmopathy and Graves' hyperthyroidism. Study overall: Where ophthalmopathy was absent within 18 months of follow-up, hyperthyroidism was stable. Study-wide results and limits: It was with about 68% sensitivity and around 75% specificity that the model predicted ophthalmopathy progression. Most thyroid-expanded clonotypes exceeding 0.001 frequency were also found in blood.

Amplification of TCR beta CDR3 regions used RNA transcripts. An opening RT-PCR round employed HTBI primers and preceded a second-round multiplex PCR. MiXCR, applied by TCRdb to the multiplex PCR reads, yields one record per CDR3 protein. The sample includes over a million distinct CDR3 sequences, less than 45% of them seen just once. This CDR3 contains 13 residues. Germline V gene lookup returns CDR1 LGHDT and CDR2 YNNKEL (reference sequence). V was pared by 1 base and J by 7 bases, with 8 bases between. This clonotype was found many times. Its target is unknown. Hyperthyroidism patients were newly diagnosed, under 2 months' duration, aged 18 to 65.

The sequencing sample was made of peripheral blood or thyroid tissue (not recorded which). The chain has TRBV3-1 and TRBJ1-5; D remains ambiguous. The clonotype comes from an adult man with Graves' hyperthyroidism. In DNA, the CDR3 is TGTGCCAGCAGCCAAGTGGACGGGCAGCCCCAGCATTTT. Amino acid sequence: CASSQVDGQPQHF.